Listed below are T cell receptor beta chains from one sample, sequenced in a study of OX40 agonist ivuxolimab in advanced cancers. The table came from immunoSEQ multiplex PCR; TCRdb's copy has only in-frame clones and leaves some out. The data hold about 63,000 clones, with roughly 89% observed a single time. Sequences were derived from CD4+ or CD8+ T cells sorted from blood, sampled in a trial of the OX40 agonist ivuxolimab. The source of these receptors is an adult with an advanced solid tumor such as melanoma, head and neck, liver or kidney cancer. Both conserved end residues are part of each CDR3. The D gene is left open where the match is weak. Size is omitted from some rows. Given values are once, few, many or a class for expanded clones.

cdr3_aa,cdr3_nt,v_call,clone_size,j_call,d_call
CASSPWDRNTEAFF,TGTGCCAGTAGTCCCTGGGACAGGAACACTGAAGCTTTCTTT,TRBV19,.,TRBJ1-1,TRBD1
CASSLQGLTEAFF,TGTGCCAGCAGTCTACAGGGGCTGACTGAAGCTTTCTTT,TRBV28,.,TRBJ1-1,TRBD1
CASSVGDSVETQYF,TGTGCCAGCAGCGTAGGGGACTCGGTAGAGACCCAGTACTTC,TRBV9,.,TRBJ2-5,.
CASKRTGTGQPQHF,TGTGCCAGCAAACGGACAGGGACGGGCCAGCCCCAGCATTTT,TRBV4-2,.,TRBJ1-5,TRBD1
CAISEGAQEAGELFF,TGTGCCATCAGTGAGGGGGCGCAGGAGGCCGGGGAGCTGTTTTTT,TRBV10-3,.,TRBJ2-2,.
CASSDGGLGSPLHF,TGTGCCAGCAGTGATGGAGGCTTGGGTTCACCCCTCCACTTT,TRBV6-1,.,TRBJ1-6,.
CASKSGGSGNEKLFF,TGTGCCAGCAAAAGCGGAGGGAGTGGTAATGAAAAACTGTTTTTT,TRBV6-1,.,TRBJ1-4,.
CASSPGQGVYEQYF,TGTGCCAGCAGCCCGGGACAGGGGGTGTACGAGCAGTACTTC,TRBV7-9,.,TRBJ2-7,TRBD1
CAWRGFQGYGYTF,TGTGCCTGGCGGGGCTTCCAGGGATATGGCTACACCTTC,TRBV30,.,TRBJ1-2,.
CASSLAVGDTQYF,TGTGCCAGCAGCTTGGCAGTTGGAGATACGCAGTATTTT,TRBV7-9,.,TRBJ2-3,.
CSARDQFSLF,TGCAGTGCTAGAGACCAATTCAGCCTCTTT,TRBV20-1,.,TRBJ1-1,.
CASSQDGVNGETQYF,TGTGCCAGCAGTCAGGACGGGGTAAACGGGGAGACCCAGTACTTC,TRBV2,once,TRBJ2-5,.
CASSYSRNEQYF,TGTGCCAGCAGTTACTCTAGGAACGAGCAGTACTTC,TRBV6-6,.,TRBJ2-7,.
CATSPPDRADTQYF,TGTGCCACCAGCCCTCCAGACCGGGCAGATACGCAGTATTTT,TRBV15,.,TRBJ2-3,.
CASRRLAYSYEQYF,TGCGCCAGCAGGCGACTAGCGTATTCCTACGAGCAGTACTTC,TRBV5-1,.,TRBJ2-7,TRBD2
CASSLDIGDGYTF,TGTGCCAGCAGCTTAGATATAGGGGATGGCTACACCTTC,TRBV11-2,once,TRBJ1-2,.
CASRQREPQYF,TGTGCCAGCAGGCAGCGGGAGCCCCAGTACTTC,TRBV2,.,TRBJ2-5,TRBD2